This T cell receptor (beta chain) was recovered during a study of CD4 T cells in relation to SARS-CoV-2 and coronaviruses. As to this clone: Its matching antigen is unknown.

V was shortened by 6 bases and J by 4 bases, with 10 bases between the two germline ends. There are 13 residues in the CDR3. TCRdb's copy holds only in-frame clones and misses some; the assay was immunoSEQ multiplex PCR. In the table there are tens of thousands of clones, more than 75% of which are singletons. The study's findings and limits: Crossreactivity was assessed only for spike protein, not other viral proteins.

The rearrangement joins TRBV12-3 or TRBV12-4 to TRBJ1-5; no reliable D call. The clonotype originates from an adult with COVID-19. The specimen sequenced was memory CD4+ T cells from PBMCs. The CDR3 spells CASSVTWNQPQHF. In DNA form, the CDR3 reads TGTGCCAGCAGCGTGACGTGGAATCAGCCCCAGCATTTT.